A single sample is the source of the 26 T cell receptor beta chains below, sequenced in a study of control samples from healthy donors and cancer patients. Profiled with immunoSEQ multiplex PCR; TCRdb holds only in-frame clones, not every one. Here the sample spans some 130,000 clones, under 95% being singletons. Sequencing was done on a sample of PBMCs. The receptors shown here come from a man between 45 and 60 years old with head and neck cancer.

The J gene is TRBJ1-5, the V gene TRBV28; D gene unclear. CDR3 length equals 11 residues. Germline lookup yields CDR1 MDHEN and CDR2 SYDVKM. Trimming left V 6 bases short and J 2 bases short, with 2 bases between. CDR3 residues: CASSGNQPQHF. DNA of the CDR3: TGTGCCAGCAGCGGCAATCAGCCCCAGCATTTT.

The rearrangement uses TRBV12-3 or TRBV12-4 and TRBJ1-3, with D uncertain. There are 13 residues in the CDR3. Trimming shortened V by 3 bases and J by 3 bases, and 6 bases separated the two germline ends. In DNA, the CDR3 is TGTGCCAGCAGTTTCCACTTTGGAAACACCATATATTTT. It encodes CASSFHFGNTIYF.

The chain is built from TRBV28 and TRBJ2-6; TRBD1 aligns across 7 bases. The germline gives CDR1 MDHEN, CDR2 SYDVKM. The V gene end was trimmed by 6 bases and the J gene end by 2 bases; junction bases not matched to a gene: 4. There are 15 residues in the CDR3. This CDR3 reads CASRSQGAGANVLTF. The CDR3 nucleotides are TGTGCCAGCAGATCCCAGGGGGCTGGGGCCAACGTCCTGACTTTC. The variable domain in full, with the rest retrieved from reference TRBV28 and TRBJ2-6, is DVKVTQSSRYLVKRTGEKVFLECVQDMDHENMFWYRQDPGLGLRLIYFSYDVKMKEKGDIPEGYSVSREKKERFSLILESASTNQTSMYLCASRSQGAGANVLTFGAGSRLTVL.

The chain has TRBV4-1 and TRBJ2-7; D is perhaps TRBD1 (5 bases). CDR3 size: 14 residues. V lost 3 bases to trimming and J lost 5 bases, with 14 bases between them. Germline V gene lookup returns CDR1 MGHRA and CDR2 YSYEKL. CDR3 amino acids: CASSHPPRRDEQYF. DNA of the CDR3: TGCGCCAGCAGCCATCCCCCCCGCAGGGACGAGCAGTACTTC.

The V call is TRBV18, the J call TRBJ1-2, with D perhaps TRBD1 (6 bases). This CDR3 spans 15 amino acids. V was pared by 0 bases and J by 2 bases, with 10 bases between. Germline V gene sequence: CDR1 KGHSH, CDR2 LQKENI. This CDR3 is CASSPPNQGNYGYTF. As DNA, the CDR3 is TGTGCCAGCTCACCACCAAACCAGGGGAACTATGGCTACACCTTC.

This sequence joins TRBV5-6 and TRBJ1-2, with a tentative D call TRBD1 (6 bases). The length of the CDR3 is 16 residues. CDR1 is SGHDT, CDR2 YYEEEE, per germline. The V and J ends lost 5 bases and 2 bases respectively, with 19 bases between them. The CDR3 sequence: CASRTGIIGNNYGYTF. The CDR3 nucleotides are TGTGCCAGCAGAACAGGGATCATCGGGAACAACTATGGCTACACCTTC.

CDR3 sequence: CASSPSGGIKEQYF. CDR3 DNA sequence: TGTGCCAGCAGTCCTAGCGGGGGGATAAAAGAGCAGTACTTC. This chain uses TRBV6-5 with TRBJ2-7; 11 bases align to TRBD2. The V and J ends lost 5 bases and 7 bases, in that order; junction bases with no gene match: 7. Germline CDR1 MNHEY, CDR2 SVGAGI. CDR3 length equals 14 residues.

The CDR3 loop is CASSYSRNYGYTF. For the CDR3, the DNA is TGTGCCAGCAGTTACTCCCGTAACTATGGCTACACCTTC. The chain has TRBV6-5 and TRBJ1-2; no reliable D call. Per germline, CDR1 MNHEY and CDR2 SVGAGI. The CDR3 totals 13 residues. V was cut by 0 bases and J by 1 base, with 3 bases left in between.

This chain links TRBV7-6 with TRBJ1-5, with 9 bases fitting TRBD1. This CDR3 is 17 amino acids long. Trimming took 1 base from V and 0 from J; bases not matched to a gene: 4. Germline CDR1 reads SGHVS; CDR2 reads FNYEAQ. CDR3 sequence: CASSLGTGDHSNQPQHF. As DNA, the CDR3 is TGTGCCAGCAGCTTAGGGACAGGGGACCATAGCAATCAGCCCCAGCATTTT. Together with reference TRBV7-6 and TRBJ1-5, the CDR3 gives the full variable domain: GAGVSQSPRYKVTKRGQDVALRCDPISGHVSLYWYRQALGQGPEFLTYFNYEAQQDKSGLPNDRFSAERPEGSISTLTIQRTEQRDSAMYRCASSLGTGDHSNQPQHFGDGTRLSIL.

The J gene is TRBJ1-5, the V gene TRBV6-2 or TRBV6-3; no clear D. Germline V gives CDR1 MNHEY, CDR2 SVGEGT. Trimming took 0 bases from V and 1 from J, leaving 16 bases between them. This CDR3 contains 18 residues. This CDR3 reads CASSYSSRRVESNQPQHF. CDR3 sequence (DNA): TGTGCCAGCAGTTACTCGAGTCGAAGGGTTGAAAGCAATCAGCCCCAGCATTTT.

This chain uses TRBV14 with TRBJ2-5, with unresolved D. V was shortened by 3 bases and J by 4 bases, with 15 bases between the two germline ends. Per germline, CDR1 SGHDN and CDR2 FVKESK. This CDR3 comprises 15 residues. The CDR3 spells CASSHITINTETQYF. The CDR3 nucleotides are TGTGCCAGCAGCCATATAACGATTAATACAGAGACCCAGTACTTC.

The genes are TRBV3-1 (or the pseudogene TRBV3-2) and TRBJ2-7, with a possible D match to TRBD2 (5 bases). Germline assignment: CDR1 LGHDT and CDR2 YNNKEL (reference sequence). The CDR3 is 16 amino acids. V was pared by 4 bases and J by 3 bases, with 19 bases between. CDR3 amino acids: CASSLSSGIAVYEQYF. The CDR3 DNA reads as TGTGCCAGCAGCCTTTCTTCCGGGATCGCGGTCTACGAGCAGTACTTC.

V is TRBV7-2 and J is TRBJ2-7, with 14 bases fitting TRBD2. CDR1 and CDR2 from the germline V gene are SGHTA and FQGNSA. Germline trimming cut 5 bases from V and 6 bases from J; bases unmatched to any gene: 3. The CDR3 has 14 residues. The CDR3 reads CASSRGTSGGEQYF. The DNA of the CDR3 is TGTGCCAGCAGCCGGGGGACTAGCGGGGGCGAGCAGTACTTC. The full variable domain, with the rest looked up from reference TRBV7-2 and TRBJ2-7, is GAGVSQSPSNKVTEKGKDVELRCDPISGHTALYWYRQSLGQGLEFLIYFQGNSAPDKSGLPSDRFSAERTGGSVSTLTIQRTQQEDSAVYLCASSRGTSGGEQYFGPGTRLTVT.

V is TRBV2 and J is TRBJ1-6, with D maybe TRBD1 (6 bases). Germline V lookup: CDR1 SNHLY, CDR2 FYNNEI. The CDR3 spans 14 residues. V shed 8 bases and J shed 10 bases, with 18 bases lying between them. The DNA of the CDR3 is TGTGCCAGCTCTTGGACAGCGGAGGGGTCACCCCTCCACTTT. Its translation is CASSWTAEGSPLHF.

The V and J genes are TRBV3-1 (or the pseudogene TRBV3-2) and TRBJ2-7; 8 nucleotides line up with TRBD2. Germline V gene sequence: CDR1 LGHDT, CDR2 YNNKEL (reference sequence). V dropped 6 bases and J dropped 3; count of bases not matched to a gene: 10. The CDR3 contains 15 residues. The CDR3, as DNA: TGTGCCAGCAGACTGACCGGGACTAGAGTCTACGAGCAGTACTTC. It specifies CASRLTGTRVYEQYF.

This clone is a singleton in its sample. The chain combines TRBV28 with TRBJ1-5, with D tentatively TRBD1 (6 bases). V gave up 4 bases and J gave up 1 base, with 11 bases separating them. CDR3 length: 15 residues. From germline, CDR1 is MDHEN and CDR2 SYDVKM. The CDR3 DNA reads TGTGCCAGCAGTTCCCTCGACAGGAGCAATCAGCCCCAGCATTTT. Residues: CASSSLDRSNQPQHF.

The chain carries TRBV7-9 and TRBJ2-4; D perhaps matches TRBD2 (6 bases). The CDR3 has 17 amino acids. Germline loops: CDR1 SEHNR, CDR2 FQNEAQ (reference sequence). The V and J ends lost 5 bases and 6 bases respectively, with 23 bases between them. The CDR3 reads CASSHYRRGNRSNIQYF. CDR3 DNA: TGTGCCAGCAGCCACTATCGGCGGGGAAATAGGTCAAACATTCAGTACTTC.

The chain joins TRBV5-5 to TRBJ1-3; no clear D. Germline V gene lookup returns CDR1 SGHKS and CDR2 YYEKEE (reference sequence). V lost 1 base and J lost 5, with 7 bases in between. The CDR3 contains 13 residues. The CDR3 region has the DNA TGTGCCAGCAGCTTGTTGGGTAGAAACACCATATATTTT. Translation gives CASSLLGRNTIYF.

This clone appeared a single time. V is TRBV18 and J is TRBJ2-5; TRBD1 aligns across 8 bases. The CDR3 has 15 residues. V shed 2 bases and J 2 bases; nucleotides not matched to a gene: 4. Germline assignment: CDR1 KGHSH and CDR2 LQKENI. CDR3 loop: CASSPTRGQQETQYF. The CDR3 DNA reads TGTGCCAGCTCACCAACCAGGGGGCAACAAGAGACCCAGTACTTC.

The table lists this clone with a few counts. CDR3 in DNA: TGTGCCAGCAGTGAGAATTTTTGGCGGTCGGAAGGCTTTTTTGAGACCCAGTACTTC. Encoded protein: CASSENFWRSEGFFETQYF. The chain couples TRBV2 to TRBJ2-5; D remains ambiguous. V was pared by 3 bases and J by 5 bases, with 28 bases between. This CDR3 comprises 19 residues. The germline V gene encodes CDR1 SNHLY and CDR2 FYNNEI.

The CDR3 is CASSLGLAANTGELFF. The CDR3 region has the DNA TGTGCCAGCAGCTTAGGACTAGCGGCGAACACCGGGGAGCTGTTTTTT. The J gene is TRBJ2-2, the V gene TRBV11-2; 9 bases are a match to TRBD2. Germline assignment: CDR1 SGHAT and CDR2 FQNNGV. CDR3 size: 16 residues. V shed 1 base and J 0 bases; nucleotides not matched to a gene: 0.

The chain carries TRBV27 and TRBJ1-2, with 8 bases fitting TRBD1. V gave up 5 bases and J gave up 1 base; unmatched junction bases: 9. CDR3 length: 16 amino acids. The V gene's germline CDR1 is MNHEY and CDR2 SMNVEV (reference sequence). CDR3 DNA: TGTGCCAGCAGTGGCCTCGGACAGGGCCTTAACTATGGCTACACCTTC. Translation: CASSGLGQGLNYGYTF.

As for this clone: The sample contains more than one DNA sequence encoding this CDR3. CDR3 nucleotide sequence: TGTGCCAGCAGCTTGCTCGGGTCACAAAAACTGTTTTTT. This encodes CASSLLGSQKLFF. V gene TRBV7-2 combines with J gene TRBJ1-4, with D unresolved. Germline V CDR1 and CDR2: SGHTA, FQGNSA. The length of the CDR3 is 13 residues. Trimming shortened V by 3 bases and J by 9 bases, and 11 bases separated the two germline ends.

The chain couples TRBV28 to TRBJ2-2, with no clear D. The CDR3 loop spans 13 amino acids. Trimming took off 5 bases at V and 1 base at J, with 5 bases between the two ends. Per the germline V gene, CDR1 is MDHEN and CDR2 is SYDVKM. The CDR3 is CASSQQNTGELFF. For the CDR3, the DNA is TGTGCCAGCAGTCAACAGAACACCGGGGAGCTGTTTTTT.

The V call is TRBV5-1, the J call TRBJ1-6; the match to TRBD1 covers 11 bases. Trimming at V came to 3 bases and at J to 8 bases, leaving 4 bases not matched to a gene. From germline, CDR1 is SGHRS and CDR2 YFSETQ. The CDR3 is 15 amino acids. CDR3 protein: CASSWGQGVDSPLHF. The CDR3 region has the DNA TGCGCCAGCAGCTGGGGACAGGGGGTGGATTCACCCCTCCACTTT.

This chain joins TRBV11-2 and TRBJ1-2; 10 bases line up with TRBD1. V shed 8 bases, J shed 7 bases, and the junction held 13 bases outside the gene matches. The germline V gene encodes CDR1 SGHAT and CDR2 FQNNGV. CDR3 length: 15 residues. The CDR3 DNA is TGTGCCAGCGGGCGGGCCGGGACAGGGGATTCTGGCTACACCTTC. It yields the protein CASGRAGTGDSGYTF. The full variable domain, its missing parts supplied by reference TRBV11-2 and TRBJ1-2, is EAGVAQSPRYKIIEKRQSVAFWCNPISGHATLYWYQQILGQGPKLLIQFQNNGVVDDSQLPKDRFSAERLKGVDSTLKIQPAKLEDSAVYLCASGRAGTGDSGYTFGSGTRLTVV.